This T cell receptor beta chain was captured in a study of blood T cell repertoires in COVID-19. Across the study: Material from acute and convalescent COVID-19 was sourced from the United States, Italy and Spain. In each case, the material was cDNA or gDNA derived from T cells, B-cell-depleted T cells, or PBMCs.

In germline, CDR1 is MGHDK, CDR2 SYGVNS. This CDR3 is built from 14 residues. V was cut by 5 bases and J by 3 bases, with 11 bases left in between. In the authors' workflow: Reference gene primer amplification gave nucleated cell count estimates. The data were produced by immunoSEQ multiplex PCR, yet TCRdb's version contains in-frame clones alone and is incomplete. V, J and clone size reflect that table, while D and trimming were determined from the DNA. The data show 100,000 to 150,000 clones, with roughly 89% seen just once and less than 5% held by the top ten. This receptor was obtained from a man aged 35-49 years with acute or convalescent COVID-19. The chain has TRBV25-1 and TRBJ1-5; D is possibly TRBD1 (6 bases). Sequencing input: peripheral blood. CDR3 DNA: TGTGCCAGCAGTCTTTCAGGGGCCAATCAGCCCCAGCATTTT. This encodes CASSLSGANQPQHF.